The rows below give T cell receptor beta chains drawn from one sample of a study of graft-versus-host responses after intestinal transplantation. What these receptors recognize is not known. Generated by immunoSEQ multiplex PCR, the TCRdb table keeps only in-frame clones and is missing some. The table records fewer than 110,000 clones, 87% of them present only once. The sample here was unstimulated CD4+ T cells sorted from spleen or lymph node cells, taken before transplant. These receptors all come from a human donor who was the organ donor for an intestinal transplant. CDR3s include the opening cysteine and the closing phenylalanine or tryptophan. The D gene is left open where the match is weak. Size is omitted from some rows. Given values are once, few, many or a class for expanded clones.

D gene	clone size	V gene	J gene	CDR3 protein	CDR3 DNA
TRBD2	.	TRBV19	TRBJ2-5	CASSTSRTSFQETQYF	TGTGCCAGTAGTACCTCACGGACTAGCTTCCAAGAGACCCAGTACTTC
.	.	TRBV12-2	TRBJ2-7	CASPPYSYEQYF	TGTGCAAGTCCCCCTTACTCCTACGAGCAGTACTTC
.	.	TRBV7-9	TRBJ1-1	CASSSNTEAFF	TGTGCCAGCAGCTCGAACACTGAAGCTTTCTTT
.	.	TRBV5-1	TRBJ2-3	CASSLTGLYTDTQYF	TGCGCCAGCAGCTTGACGGGACTTTATACAGATACGCAGTATTTT
.	.	TRBV11-3	TRBJ1-1	CASSLDSKMNTEAFF	TGTGCCAGCAGCTTAGATAGCAAGATGAACACTGAAGCTTTCTTT
.	.	TRBV6-5	TRBJ1-4	CASRGKTNEKLFF	TGTGCCAGCAGGGGAAAAACTAATGAAAAACTGTTTTTT
TRBD2	.	TRBV18	TRBJ2-3	CASSPSLAGVDTQYF	TGTGCCAGCTCACCCTCCCTAGCGGGGGTAGATACGCAGTATTTT
.	.	TRBV19	TRBJ1-6	CASSIFGLREETGSPLHF	TGTGCCAGTAGTATCTTCGGGTTGAGGGAGGAGACCGGTTCACCCCTCCACTTT
.	few	TRBV4-1	TRBJ2-1	CASSRTQSSYNEQFF	TGCGCCAGCAGCCGGACTCAGAGCTCCTACAATGAGCAGTTCTTC
TRBD2	.	TRBV7-2	TRBJ2-7	CASSVIPTSGGYEQYF	TGTGCCAGCAGCGTAATCCCGACTAGCGGGGGGTACGAGCAGTACTTC
TRBD1	.	TRBV10-3	TRBJ1-5	CAISEAQGAGQPQHF	TGTGCCATCAGTGAGGCCCAGGGGGCGGGTCAGCCCCAGCATTTT
TRBD1	.	TRBV12-5	TRBJ2-7	CASAKDRDYEQYF	TGTGCTAGTGCCAAAGACAGGGATTACGAGCAGTACTTC
.	.	TRBV5-4	TRBJ2-3	CASSFQGGTDTQYF	TGTGCCAGCAGCTTCCAAGGGGGGACAGATACGCAGTATTTT
.	.	TRBV7-2	TRBJ2-7	CASTPSAVAEQYF	TGTGCCAGCACCCCGAGTGCCGTGGCCGAGCAGTACTTC
.	.	TRBV30	TRBJ2-6	CAWRGRNLAGANVLTF	TGTGCCTGGAGGGGGAGAAATCTGGCTGGGGCCAACGTCCTGACTTTC
.	once	TRBV7-6	TRBJ2-2	CASSPPPAANTGELFF	TGTGCCAGCAGTCCGCCCCCGGCAGCAAACACCGGGGAGCTGTTTTTT
TRBD1	.	TRBV11-2	TRBJ2-7	CASRKTGQGSYEQYF	TGTGCCAGCAGGAAAACGGGACAGGGGTCCTACGAGCAGTACTTC
TRBD2	.	TRBV6-1	TRBJ2-1	CASSEAIRGAGIYNEQFF	TGTGCCAGCAGTGAAGCGATCCGGGGAGCGGGGATCTACAATGAGCAGTTCTTC
.	.	TRBV12-5	TRBJ2-1	CASGQAALASNEQFF	TGTGCTAGTGGTCAAGCCGCCCTAGCTTCCAATGAGCAGTTCTTC